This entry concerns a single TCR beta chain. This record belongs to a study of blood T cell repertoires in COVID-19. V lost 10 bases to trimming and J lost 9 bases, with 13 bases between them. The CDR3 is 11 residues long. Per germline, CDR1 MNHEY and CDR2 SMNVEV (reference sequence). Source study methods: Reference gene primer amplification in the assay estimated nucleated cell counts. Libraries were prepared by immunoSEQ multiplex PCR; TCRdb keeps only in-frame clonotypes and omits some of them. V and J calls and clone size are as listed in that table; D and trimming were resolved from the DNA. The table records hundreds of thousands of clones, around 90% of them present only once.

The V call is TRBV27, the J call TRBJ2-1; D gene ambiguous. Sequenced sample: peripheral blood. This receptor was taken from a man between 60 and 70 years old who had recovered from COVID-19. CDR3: CATTSTGEQFF. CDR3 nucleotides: TGTGCCACCACCTCTACGGGTGAGCAGTTCTTC.